These 15 T cell receptor beta chains came from one sample sequenced in a study of T cell clones after liver transplantation. Produced via immunoSEQ multiplex PCR; TCRdb's table is partial and in-frame only. The sample holds about 80,000 clones; about 82% are singletons and the top ten take around 0.5%. The sample here was CD4+ T cells from blood, taken around 42 months after liver transplant. These receptors were taken from a human patient who received a liver transplant. Some T cells may have come from the graft donor.

This clone was found once. The chain is built from TRBV28 and TRBJ1-3, with D hard to call. Trimming left V 1 base short and J 4 bases short, with 11 bases between. Germline CDR1 is MDHEN and CDR2 is SYDVKM. The CDR3 spans 15 residues. Here the CDR3 DNA reads TGTGCCAGCAGTTTATTCCTAATCCCGGGAAACACCATATATTTT. Its protein product is CASSLFLIPGNTIYF.

This sequence joins TRBV11-3 and TRBJ2-2; D not certain. Trimming left V 0 bases short and J 4 bases short, with 9 bases between. The CDR3 covers 15 residues. Germline V CDR1 and CDR2: SGHNT, YENEEA. In DNA form, the CDR3 reads TGTGCCAGCAGCTTAGAGTCGGGCCGCACCGGGGAGCTGTTTTTT. Translated, it gives CASSLESGRTGELFF.

The chain employs TRBV9 and TRBJ2-3; D is perhaps TRBD2 (6 bases). The CDR3 has 13 residues. Germline loops: CDR1 SGDLS, CDR2 YYNGEE. Trimming shortened V by 7 bases and J by 5 bases, and 14 bases separated the two germline ends. The CDR3 loop is CASGRLDGDTQYF. DNA for the CDR3: TGTGCCAGCGGCCGACTAGACGGAGATACGCAGTATTTT.

CDR3 nucleotides: TGCGCCAGCAGCTTGAAGCTAGCGGGGGGGGCAGGCACAGATACGCAGTATTTT. Protein product: CASSLKLAGGAGTDTQYF. The rearrangement uses TRBV5-1 and TRBJ2-3, with 12 bases identical to TRBD2. This CDR3 spans 18 amino acids. V was clipped by 1 base and J by 1 base; unmatched bases: 7. Looked up from germline, CDR1 is SGHRS and CDR2 is YFSETQ.

J is TRBJ1-4 and V is TRBV5-1; D is perhaps TRBD1 (6 bases). This CDR3 is built from 18 residues. The germline V gene has CDR1 SGHRS and CDR2 YFSETQ. V lost 1 base and J lost 0, with 16 bases in between. The chain's CDR3 is CASSLWGQGTSTNEKLFF. CDR3 nucleotides: TGCGCCAGCAGCTTGTGGGGGCAGGGGACATCAACTAATGAAAAACTGTTTTTT.

This clone was counted once. The CDR3 loop reads CASSSDTGGGYGYTF. The CDR3, as DNA: TGCGCCAGCAGCTCGGATACAGGGGGTGGATATGGCTACACCTTC. The chain links TRBV5-1 to TRBJ1-2; 8 nucleotides agree with TRBD1. Germline lookup yields CDR1 SGHRS and CDR2 YFSETQ. V was clipped by 3 bases and J by 5 bases; unmatched bases: 9. The CDR3 covers 15 residues. Full variable domain (outside the CDR3, taken from reference TRBV5-1 and TRBJ1-2): KAGVTQTPRYLIKTRGQQVTLSCSPISGHRSVSWYQQTPGQGLQFLFEYFSETQRNKGNFPGRFSGRQFSNSRSEMNVSTLELGDSALYLCASSSDTGGGYGYTFGSGTRLTVV.

The V gene is TRBV6-5, the J gene TRBJ2-7; D may correspond to TRBD1 or TRBD2 (5 bases each). This CDR3 has 13 residues. Trimming took off 4 bases at V and 6 bases at J, with 13 bases between the two ends. Germline assignment: CDR1 MNHEY and CDR2 SVGAGI. Here the CDR3 reads CASSSLGRVEQYF. The DNA of the CDR3 is TGTGCCAGCAGTTCCCTGGGACGGGTCGAGCAGTACTTC.

The chain joins TRBV11-1 to TRBJ2-2; 7 nucleotides line up with TRBD1. Germline V lookup: CDR1 SGHAT, CDR2 FQDESV (reference sequence). The CDR3 sequence is 13 residues long. Trimming removed 4 bases from V and 7 bases from J; junction bases left unmatched: 3. The CDR3 sequence is CASSYRGDGELFF. CDR3 coding DNA: TGTGCCAGCAGCTACAGGGGTGACGGGGAGCTGTTTTTT.

This chain joins TRBV25-1 and TRBJ2-5; TRBD1 matches 8 bases. The CDR3 has 16 residues. CDR1 MGHDK and CDR2 SYGVNS come from the germline V gene. V was clipped by 4 bases and J by 3 bases; unmatched bases: 10. The CDR3 here is CASSVPGQATKETQYF. CDR3 nucleotides: TGTGCCAGCAGTGTCCCGGGACAGGCGACCAAAGAGACCCAGTACTTC.

The V call is TRBV5-3, the J call TRBJ2-3; a possible D gene is TRBD2 (5 bases). TRBV5-3 qualifies as an ORF whose function is uncertain. The V end was cut by 4 bases, the J end by 1 base, with 16 bases between. CDR3 length equals 16 residues. The CDR3 DNA reads TGTGCCAGAAGCCTGCGGGCGGGTCCGCGCACAGATACGCAGTATTTT. It encodes CARSLRAGPRTDTQYF.

This clone has a handful of counts. This chain connects TRBV19 to TRBJ1-4, with D unclear. The CDR3 totals 16 residues. Germline assignment: CDR1 LNHDA and CDR2 SQIVND (reference sequence). V was trimmed by 4 bases and J by 3 bases, leaving 15 bases between them. In DNA, the CDR3 is TGTGCCAGTAGTAACCTCGGGGTCACGTCTAATGAAAAACTGTTTTTT. It yields the protein CASSNLGVTSNEKLFF.

The chain carries TRBV7-8 and TRBJ2-5, with D possibly matching TRBD1 (5 bases). The CDR3 runs 16 residues. Trimming shortened V by 1 base and J by 5 bases, and 17 bases separated the two germline ends. CDR1 and CDR2 from the germline V gene are SGHVS and FQNEAQ. CDR3 DNA: TGTGCCAGCAGCTTAGACAGGCCGAATGTGGGGGAGACCCAGTACTTC. It codes for CASSLDRPNVGETQYF. The full variable domain, in which reference TRBV7-8 and TRBJ2-5 provide the parts outside the CDR3, is GAGVSQSPRYKVAKRGQDVALRCDPISGHVSLFWYQQALGQGPEFLTYFQNEAQLDKSGLPSDRFFAERPEGSVSTLKIQRTQQEDSAVYLCASSLDRPNVGETQYFGPGTRLLVL.

Concerning this clone: Sequence at one end of the junction differs from germline and may be a read error. V gene TRBV28 combines with J gene TRBJ2-3, with D maybe TRBD2 (6 bases). CDR1 and CDR2 from the germline V gene are MDHEN and SYDVKM. The CDR3 extends over 12 amino acids. This CDR3 is CASSDHRDSVLF. CDR3 nucleotides: TGTGCCAGCAGTGACCACCGGGACTCCGTCCTTTTT.

This chain connects TRBV6-5 to TRBJ1-2, with 7 positions matching TRBD1. There are 14 residues in the CDR3. The germline CDR1 and CDR2 sequences are MNHEY and SVGAGI. With V trimmed by 7 bases and J by 3 bases, 8 bases remained unmatched. CDR3 coding DNA: TGTGCCAGCAAGGGGGCCAGTTTTTACTATGGCTACACCTTC. It is translated as CASKGASFYYGYTF.

Only a few counts were recorded for this clone. This chain joins TRBV7-2 and TRBJ2-5, with TRBD2 matching 10 bases. Trimming cost V 3 bases and J 5 bases; bases outside gene matches: 6. Germline-derived CDR1 and CDR2 are SGHTA and FQGNSA. The CDR3 is 15 amino acids. The CDR3: CASSLSSGGVETQYF. CDR3 DNA: TGTGCCAGCAGCTTGTCTAGCGGGGGAGTGGAGACCCAGTACTTC.